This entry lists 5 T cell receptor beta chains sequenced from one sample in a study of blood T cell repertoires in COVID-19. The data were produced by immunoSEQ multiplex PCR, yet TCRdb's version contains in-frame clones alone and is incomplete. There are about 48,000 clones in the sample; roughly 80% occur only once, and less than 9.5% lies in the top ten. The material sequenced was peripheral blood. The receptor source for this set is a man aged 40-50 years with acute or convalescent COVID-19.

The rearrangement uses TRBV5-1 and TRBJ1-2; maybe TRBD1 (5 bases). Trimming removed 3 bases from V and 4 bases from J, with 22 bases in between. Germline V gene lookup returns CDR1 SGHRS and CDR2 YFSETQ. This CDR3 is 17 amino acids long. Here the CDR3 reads CASSSGGGTRKSYGYTF. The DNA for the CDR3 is TGCGCCAGCAGCTCCGGGGGGGGGACCCGGAAATCCTATGGCTACACCTTC.

The DNA for the CDR3 is TGTGCCAGCAGCTTGGCCGCGGTGAACTATGGCTACACCTTC. Amino acids: CASSLAAVNYGYTF. The rearrangement links TRBV5-5 to TRBJ1-2, with D unresolved. V lost 0 bases, J lost 2 bases, and 8 bases lay in between. The CDR3 runs 14 residues. The germline gives CDR1 SGHKS, CDR2 YYEKEE (reference sequence). The full variable domain, its missing parts supplied by reference TRBV5-5 and TRBJ1-2, is DAGVTQSPTHLIKTRGQQVTLRCSPISGHKSVSWYQQVLGQGPQFIFQYYEKEERGRGNFPDRFSARQFPNYSSELNVNALLLGDSALYLCASSLAAVNYGYTFGSGTRLTVV.

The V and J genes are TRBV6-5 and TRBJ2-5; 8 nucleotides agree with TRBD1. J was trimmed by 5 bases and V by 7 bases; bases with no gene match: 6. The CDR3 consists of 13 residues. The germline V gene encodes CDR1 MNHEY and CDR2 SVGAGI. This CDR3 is CASKQTGGETQYF. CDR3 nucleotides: TGTGCCAGCAAGCAAACAGGGGGGGAGACCCAGTACTTC.

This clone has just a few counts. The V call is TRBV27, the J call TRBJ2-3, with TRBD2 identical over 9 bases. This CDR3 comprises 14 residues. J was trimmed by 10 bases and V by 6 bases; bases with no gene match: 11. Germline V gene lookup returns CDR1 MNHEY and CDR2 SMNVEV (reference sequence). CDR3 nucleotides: TGTGCCAGCAGATCTAGCGGGGACCTCCCTGCGCAGTATTTT. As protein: CASRSSGDLPAQYF.

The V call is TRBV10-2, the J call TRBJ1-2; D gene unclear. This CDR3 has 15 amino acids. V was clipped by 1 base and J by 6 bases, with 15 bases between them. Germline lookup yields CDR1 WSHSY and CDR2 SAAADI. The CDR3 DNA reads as TGCGCCAGCAGTGAGTTAGGGAGGCCGCCCGATGGCTACACCTTC. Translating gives CASSELGRPPDGYTF.